The T cell receptor beta chain under discussion was sequenced for a study of blood T cell repertoires in COVID-19. The overall study: Samples taken during acute and convalescent COVID-19 were collected in the United States, Italy and Spain. Sample material is recorded as cDNA or gDNA derived from T cells, B-cell-depleted T cells, or PBMCs.

Germline-derived CDR1 and CDR2 are GTSNPN and SVGIG (reference sequence). The V end was cut by 4 bases, the J end by 3 bases, with 15 bases between. The length of the CDR3 is 14 residues. Per the authors' pipeline: Nucleated cell number was recorded as an estimate derived from reference gene primer amplification. TCRdb's table, derived via immunoSEQ multiplex PCR, lists solely in-frame clones and lacks some. D and trimming come from the DNA, and the V and J calls and clone size come from that table. Among roughly 160,000 clones listed, roughly 88% were seen once. The chain links TRBV30 to TRBJ1-1, with D tentatively TRBD1 (6 bases). The sample taken for sequencing was peripheral blood. The TCR originated in a young man with acute or convalescent COVID-19. The CDR3 nucleotides read TGTGCCTGGAAGGGGGGGGCTGCGTACACTGAAGCTTTCTTT. Amino acids: CAWKGGAAYTEAFF.